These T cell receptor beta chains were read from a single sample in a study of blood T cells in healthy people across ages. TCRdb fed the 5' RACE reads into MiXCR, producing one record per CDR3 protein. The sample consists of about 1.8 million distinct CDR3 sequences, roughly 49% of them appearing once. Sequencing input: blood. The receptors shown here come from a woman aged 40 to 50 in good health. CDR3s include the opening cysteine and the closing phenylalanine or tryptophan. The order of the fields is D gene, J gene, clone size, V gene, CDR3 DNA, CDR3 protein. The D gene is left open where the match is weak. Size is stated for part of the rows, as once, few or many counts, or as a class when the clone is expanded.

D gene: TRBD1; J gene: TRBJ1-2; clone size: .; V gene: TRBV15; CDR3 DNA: TGTGCCACCAGCGGGGGGACAGGTGCCATCTATGGCTACACCTTC; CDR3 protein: CATSGGTGAIYGYTF
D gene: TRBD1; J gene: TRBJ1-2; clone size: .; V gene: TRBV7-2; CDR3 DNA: TGTGCCAGCAGCTCTATTAGGGACAGGTCAGATGGCTACACCTTC; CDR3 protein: CASSSIRDRSDGYTF
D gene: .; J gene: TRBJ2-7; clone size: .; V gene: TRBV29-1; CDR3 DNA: TGCAGCGTGCGAGGGGTATCACTACACGAGCAGTACTTC; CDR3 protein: CSVRGVSLHEQYF
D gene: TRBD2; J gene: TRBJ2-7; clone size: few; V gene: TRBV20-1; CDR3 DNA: TGCAGTGCTAGGGTACCGGGACTACAAACCTACGAGCAGTACTTC; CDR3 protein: CSARVPGLQTYEQYF
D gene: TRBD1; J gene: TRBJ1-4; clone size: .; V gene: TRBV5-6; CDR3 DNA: TGTGCCAGCAGCAGGGGGCGCGCGGCTAATGAAAAACTGTTTTTT; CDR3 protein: CASSRGRAANEKLFF
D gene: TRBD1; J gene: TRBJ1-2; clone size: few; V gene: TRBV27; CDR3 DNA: TGTGCCAGCAGGTCGGCGATTTACAGGGGTCGTCACTATGGCTACACCTTC; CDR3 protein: CASRSAIYRGRHYGYTF
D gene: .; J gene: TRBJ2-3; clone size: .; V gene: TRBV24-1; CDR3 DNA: TGTGCCACCAGTGATCTACGGGACGTACCCGGTGGCCCAGATACGCAGTATTTT; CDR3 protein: CATSDLRDVPGGPDTQYF
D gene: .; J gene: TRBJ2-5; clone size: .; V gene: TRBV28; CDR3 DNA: TGTGCCAGCAGTCGCGTCTTTGCAAAGACCCAGTACTTC; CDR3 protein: CASSRVFAKTQYF
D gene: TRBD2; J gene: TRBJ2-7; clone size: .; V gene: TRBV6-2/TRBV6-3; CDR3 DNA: TGTGCCAGCAGTTACCGGGGGGTCTACGAGCAGTACTTC; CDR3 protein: CASSYRGVYEQYF
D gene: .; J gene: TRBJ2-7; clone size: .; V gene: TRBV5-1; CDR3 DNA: TGCGCCAGCAGCACGGACAACTACGAGCAGTACTTC; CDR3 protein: CASSTDNYEQYF
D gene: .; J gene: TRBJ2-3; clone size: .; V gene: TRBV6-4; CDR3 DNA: TGTGCCAGCAGTCTAGAATTCGCAGATACGCAGTATTTT; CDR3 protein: CASSLEFADTQYF
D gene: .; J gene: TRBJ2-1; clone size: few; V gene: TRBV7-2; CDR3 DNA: TGTGCCAGCAGCTTGACGGGGGCTCTAGGAGAGCAGTTCTTC; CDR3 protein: CASSLTGALGEQFF
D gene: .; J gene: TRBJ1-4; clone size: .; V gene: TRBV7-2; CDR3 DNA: TGTGCCAGCAGGAGGAGGAGTGAAGAAAAACTGTTTTTT; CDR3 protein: CASRRRSEEKLFF
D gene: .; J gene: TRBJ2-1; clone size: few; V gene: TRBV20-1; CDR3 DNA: TGCAGTGCCCGGACCGGGACCGATGCCTACAATGAGCAGTTCTTC; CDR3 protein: CSARTGTDAYNEQFF
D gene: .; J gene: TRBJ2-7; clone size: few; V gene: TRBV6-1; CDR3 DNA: TGTGCCAGCACCCAAGGGGCGTCCCACGAGCAGTACTTC; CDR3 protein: CASTQGASHEQYF
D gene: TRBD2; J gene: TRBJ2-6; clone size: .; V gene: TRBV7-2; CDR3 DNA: TGTGCCAGCAGCTTGTCTAGCGGGAACTCTGGGGCCAACGTCCTGACTTTC; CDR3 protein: CASSLSSGNSGANVLTF
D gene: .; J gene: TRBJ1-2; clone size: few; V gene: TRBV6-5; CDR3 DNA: TGTGCCAGCACCCTAACGGGAGGGCAGCACTATGGCTACACCTTC; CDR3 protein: CASTLTGGQHYGYTF
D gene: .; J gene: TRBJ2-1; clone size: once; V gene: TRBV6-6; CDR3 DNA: TGTGCCAGCAGTTACTCGGGTACTTATGAGCAGTTCTTC; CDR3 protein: CASSYSGTYEQFF
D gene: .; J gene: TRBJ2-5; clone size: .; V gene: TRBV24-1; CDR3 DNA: TGTGCCACCAGTGATTTCGGGCTGATGGAAGAGACCCAGTACTTC; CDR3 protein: CATSDFGLMEETQYF
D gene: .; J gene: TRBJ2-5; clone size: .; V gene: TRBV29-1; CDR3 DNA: TGCAGCGTTGAAGTTCTCGGGGAGACCCAGTACTTC; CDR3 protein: CSVEVLGETQYF
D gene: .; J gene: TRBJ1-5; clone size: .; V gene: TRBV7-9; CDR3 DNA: TGTGCCAGCAGCTACGGGGGAATTTTGGAGCCCCAGCATTTT; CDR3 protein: CASSYGGILEPQHF
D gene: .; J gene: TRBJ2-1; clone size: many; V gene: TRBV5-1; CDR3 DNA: TGCGCCAGCAGCTTGGCACCTTACAATGAGCAGTTCTTC; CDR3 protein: CASSLAPYNEQFF
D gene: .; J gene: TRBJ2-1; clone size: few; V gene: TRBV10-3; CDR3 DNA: TGTGCCATCAGTTTGGGGGCTCGGGATGAGCAGTTCTTC; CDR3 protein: CAISLGARDEQFF
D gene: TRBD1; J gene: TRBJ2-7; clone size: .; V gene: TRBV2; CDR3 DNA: TGTGCCAGCAGACCGGGACAGTACGAGCAGTACTTC; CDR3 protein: CASRPGQYEQYF
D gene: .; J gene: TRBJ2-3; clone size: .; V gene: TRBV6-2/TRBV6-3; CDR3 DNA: TGTGCCAGCACGGGCCCCCTGCAGCTAGTCGATACGCAGTATTTT; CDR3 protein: CASTGPLQLVDTQYF
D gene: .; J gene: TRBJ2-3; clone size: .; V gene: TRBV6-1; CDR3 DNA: TGTGCCAGCAGTGAAGCGGGAGGGGGCGCGGATACGCAGTATTTT; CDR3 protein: CASSEAGGGADTQYF
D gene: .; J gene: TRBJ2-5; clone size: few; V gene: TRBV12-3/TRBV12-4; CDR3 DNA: TGTGCCAGCAGACTACAGGGAAATCCCGAAGAGACCCAGTACTTC; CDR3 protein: CASRLQGNPEETQYF
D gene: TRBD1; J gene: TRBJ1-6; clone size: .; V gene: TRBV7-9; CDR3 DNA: TGTGCCAGCAGCCAGGGACAGCGAGACTATAATTCACCCCTCCACTTT; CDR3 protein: CASSQGQRDYNSPLHF
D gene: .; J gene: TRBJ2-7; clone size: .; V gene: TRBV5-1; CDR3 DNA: TGCGCCAGCAGCTTATGGGGCTTCTCCGAGCAGTACTTC; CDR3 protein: CASSLWGFSEQYF
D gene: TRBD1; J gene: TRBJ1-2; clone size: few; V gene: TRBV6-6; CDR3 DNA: TGTGCCAGCAGTTCCGACAGGGTTTACTATGGCTACACCTTC; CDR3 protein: CASSSDRVYYGYTF
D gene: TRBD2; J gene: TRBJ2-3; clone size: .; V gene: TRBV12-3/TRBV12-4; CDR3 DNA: TGTGCCAGCAGTTTAATCCTTCCGAGCGGGGGCACAGATACGCAGTATTTT; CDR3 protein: CASSLILPSGGTDTQYF
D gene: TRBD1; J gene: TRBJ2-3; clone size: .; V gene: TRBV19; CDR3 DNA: TGTGCCAGTAGTATAGCCAGGGGGCAGGCAGATACGCAGTATTTT; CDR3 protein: CASSIARGQADTQYF
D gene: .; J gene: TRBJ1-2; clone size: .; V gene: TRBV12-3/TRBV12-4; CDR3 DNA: TGTGCCAGCAGTTTATCAGGGTCCCACTATGGCTACACCTTC; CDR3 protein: CASSLSGSHYGYTF
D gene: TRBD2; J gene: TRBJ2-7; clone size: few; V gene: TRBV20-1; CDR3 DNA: TGCAGTGCTACGCGGGGGAGTAGGCACGAGCAGTACTTC; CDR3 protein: CSATRGSRHEQYF
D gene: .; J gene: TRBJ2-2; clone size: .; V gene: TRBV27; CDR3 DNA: TGTGCCAGCAGGCAGGGGAACACCGGGGAGCTGTTTTTT; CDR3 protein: CASRQGNTGELFF
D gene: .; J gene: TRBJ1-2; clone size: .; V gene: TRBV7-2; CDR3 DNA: TGTGCCAGCAGCCCCGCCGGGGGCGACTATGGCTACACCTTC; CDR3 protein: CASSPAGGDYGYTF
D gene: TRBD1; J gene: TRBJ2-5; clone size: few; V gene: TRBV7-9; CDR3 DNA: TGTGCCAGCAGCTTAACTACAGGGGGCGAAGAGACCCAGTACTTC; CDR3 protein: CASSLTTGGEETQYF
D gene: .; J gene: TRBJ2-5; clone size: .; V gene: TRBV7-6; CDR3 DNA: TGTGCCAGCAGCTTAGGGGAGGGGGCCCCGAGAGAGACCCAGTACTTC; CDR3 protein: CASSLGEGAPRETQYF
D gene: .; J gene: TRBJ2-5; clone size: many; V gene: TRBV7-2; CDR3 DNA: TGTGCCAGCAGCTTAGTGTTGAGAGAGACCCAGTACTTC; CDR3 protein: CASSLVLRETQYF
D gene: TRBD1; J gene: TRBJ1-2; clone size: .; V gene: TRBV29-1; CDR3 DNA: TGCAGCGTTGAGGGATTCGGGACAGGCGACAACTATGGCTACACCTTC; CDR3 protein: CSVEGFGTGDNYGYTF
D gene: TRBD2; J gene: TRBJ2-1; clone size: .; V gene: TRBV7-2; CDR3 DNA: TGTGCCAGCAGCACAAGGTTAGCGGGGCCCGACTCCTACAATGAGCAGTTCTTC; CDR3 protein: CASSTRLAGPDSYNEQFF
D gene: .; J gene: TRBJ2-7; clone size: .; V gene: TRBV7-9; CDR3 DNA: TGTGCCAGCAGCACGACTCAACTCTCCTACGAGCAGTACTTC; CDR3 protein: CASSTTQLSYEQYF
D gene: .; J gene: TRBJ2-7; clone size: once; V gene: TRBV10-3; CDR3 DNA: TGTGCCATCAGTGAAGGGGGAAACCCCTACGAGCAGTACTTC; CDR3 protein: CAISEGGNPYEQYF
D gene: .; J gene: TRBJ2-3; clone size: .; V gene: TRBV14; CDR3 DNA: TGTGCCAGCAGCCACCTCAGAGACCCCGATACGCAGTATTTT; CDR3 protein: CASSHLRDPDTQYF
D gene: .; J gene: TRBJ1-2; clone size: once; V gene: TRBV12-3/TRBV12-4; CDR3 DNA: TGTGCCAGCAGTGGGGGACCTCATGGCTACACCTTC; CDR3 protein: CASSGGPHGYTF
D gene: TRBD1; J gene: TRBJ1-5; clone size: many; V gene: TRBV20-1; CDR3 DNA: TGCAGTGCTAGAGAACCGACAGGGGACCAGCCCCAGCATTTT; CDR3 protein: CSAREPTGDQPQHF
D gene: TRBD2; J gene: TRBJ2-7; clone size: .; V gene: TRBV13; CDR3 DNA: TGTGCCAGCACTCACGGGACTAGCGGGGCCTACGAGCAGTACTTC; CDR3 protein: CASTHGTSGAYEQYF
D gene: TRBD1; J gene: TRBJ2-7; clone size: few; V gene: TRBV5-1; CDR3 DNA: TGCGCCAGCAGCTTATTAGGGACAGGGGGCGACGAGCAGTACTTC; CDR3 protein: CASSLLGTGGDEQYF
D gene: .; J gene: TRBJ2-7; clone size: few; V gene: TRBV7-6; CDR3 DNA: TGTGCCAGCAGCTTGGGCCTTGACTCCTACGAGCAGTACTTC; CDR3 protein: CASSLGLDSYEQYF
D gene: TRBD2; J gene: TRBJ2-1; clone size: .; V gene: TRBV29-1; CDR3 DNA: TGCAGCGTTACTAGCGTTGGTGAGCAGTTCTTC; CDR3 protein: CSVTSVGEQFF
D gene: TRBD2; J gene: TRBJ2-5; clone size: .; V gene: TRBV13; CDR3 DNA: TGTGCCAGCAGCTTAGGAGGGACTAGCGGGGGGACTAGTAAGCAGTACTTC; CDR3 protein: CASSLGGTSGGTSKQYF
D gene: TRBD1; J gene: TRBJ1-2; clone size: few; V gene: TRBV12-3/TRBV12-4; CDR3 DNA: TGTGCCAGCAGTTTGTGGCAGGGGGCTGATGGCTACACCTTC; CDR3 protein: CASSLWQGADGYTF
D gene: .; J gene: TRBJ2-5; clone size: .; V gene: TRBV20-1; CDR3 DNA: TGCAGTGCCACCCGGGACGGAGGGGGGGCCCAGTACTTC; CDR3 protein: CSATRDGGGAQYF
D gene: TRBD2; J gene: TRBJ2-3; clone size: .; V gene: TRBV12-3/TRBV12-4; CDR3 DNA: TGTGCCAGCAGTCTCCTAGCGGGGAGCGCAGATACGCAGTATTTT; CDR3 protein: CASSLLAGSADTQYF
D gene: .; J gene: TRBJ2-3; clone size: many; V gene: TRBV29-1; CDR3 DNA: TGCAGCGTCGCAACAGATACGCAGTATTTT; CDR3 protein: CSVATDTQYF